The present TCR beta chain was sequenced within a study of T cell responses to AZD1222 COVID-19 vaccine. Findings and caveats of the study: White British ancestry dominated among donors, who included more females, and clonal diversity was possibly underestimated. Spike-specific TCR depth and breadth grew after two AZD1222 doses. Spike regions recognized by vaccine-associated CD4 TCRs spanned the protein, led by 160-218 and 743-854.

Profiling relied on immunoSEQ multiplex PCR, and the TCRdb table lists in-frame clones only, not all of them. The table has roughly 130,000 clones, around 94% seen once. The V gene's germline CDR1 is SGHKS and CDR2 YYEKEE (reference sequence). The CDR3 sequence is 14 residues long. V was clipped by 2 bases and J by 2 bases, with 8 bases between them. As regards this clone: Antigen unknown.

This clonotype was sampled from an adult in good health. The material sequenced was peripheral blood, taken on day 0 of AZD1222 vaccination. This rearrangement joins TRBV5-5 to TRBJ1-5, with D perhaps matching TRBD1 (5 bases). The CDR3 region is CASSFTRGNQPQHF. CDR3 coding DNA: TGTGCCAGCAGCTTTACCAGGGGCAATCAGCCCCAGCATTTT. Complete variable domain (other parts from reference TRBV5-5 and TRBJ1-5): DAGVTQSPTHLIKTRGQQVTLRCSPISGHKSVSWYQQVLGQGPQFIFQYYEKEERGRGNFPDRFSARQFPNYSSELNVNALLLGDSALYLCASSFTRGNQPQHFGDGTRLSIL.